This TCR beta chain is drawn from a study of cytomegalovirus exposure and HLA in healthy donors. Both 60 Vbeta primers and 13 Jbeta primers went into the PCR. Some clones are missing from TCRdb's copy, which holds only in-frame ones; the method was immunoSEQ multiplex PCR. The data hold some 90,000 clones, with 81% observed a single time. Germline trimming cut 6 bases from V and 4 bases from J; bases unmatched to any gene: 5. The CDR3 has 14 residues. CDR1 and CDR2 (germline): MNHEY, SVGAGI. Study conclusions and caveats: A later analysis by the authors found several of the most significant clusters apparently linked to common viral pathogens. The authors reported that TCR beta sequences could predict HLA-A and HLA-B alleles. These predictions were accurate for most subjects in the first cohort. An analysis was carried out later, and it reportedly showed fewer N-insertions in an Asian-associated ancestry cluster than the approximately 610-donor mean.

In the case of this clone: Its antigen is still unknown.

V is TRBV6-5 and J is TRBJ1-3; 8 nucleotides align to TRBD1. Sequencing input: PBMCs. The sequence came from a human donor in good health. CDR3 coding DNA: TGTGCCAGCAGGGACAGGGAAGAGGGAAACACCATATATTTT. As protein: CASRDREEGNTIYF.